This entry lists 32 T cell receptor beta chains sequenced from one sample in a study of CD8+ T cells in alopecia areata. Indicated treatment: oral pan-JAK inhibitor, 5-10 mg twice daily. Extraction and reverse transcription of RNA yielded cDNA as the sequencing template. The assay was immunoSEQ multiplex PCR, and TCRdb's table has in-frame clones only and misses some. The data contain about 180,000 clones, 40% to 65% of them singletons. The sequencing here drew on CD8+ T cells sorted from blood, taken around week 54, from a patient treated with tofacitinib. These receptors were collected from a human donor with alopecia areata.

The chain links TRBV9 to TRBJ2-3, with 7 bases aligning to TRBD2. The CDR3 length is 13 residues. CDR1 and CDR2 from the germline V gene are SGDLS and YYNGEE. V was pared by 5 bases and J by 3 bases, with 3 bases of the junction left unmatched. The CDR3 nucleotides are TGTGCCAGCAGAGAGGGAGGGACAGATACGCAGTATTTT. Protein: CASREGGTDTQYF. The entire variable domain, with the rest obtained from reference TRBV9 and TRBJ2-3, is as follows: DSGVTQTPKHLITATGQRVTLRCSPRSGDLSVYWYQQSLDQGLQFLIQYYNGEERAKGNILERFSAQQFPDLHSELNLSSLELGDSALYFCASREGGTDTQYFGPGTRLTVL.

This clone was seen many times. The V and J genes are TRBV28 and TRBJ2-6; D ambiguous. Germline-derived CDR1 and CDR2 are MDHEN and SYDVKM. This CDR3 has 16 amino acids. V gave up 6 bases and J gave up 2 bases, with 14 bases separating them. The CDR3 nucleotides are TGTGCCAGCAGCCAACCCGTGGTAGCTGGGGCCAACGTCCTGACTTTC. Protein: CASSQPVVAGANVLTF. Full variable domain (remainder filled in from reference TRBV28 and TRBJ2-6): DVKVTQSSRYLVKRTGEKVFLECVQDMDHENMFWYRQDPGLGLRLIYFSYDVKMKEKGDIPEGYSVSREKKERFSLILESASTNQTSMYLCASSQPVVAGANVLTFGAGSRLTVL.

The chain uses TRBV30 and TRBJ1-1; D is perhaps TRBD1 (6 bases). The CDR3 consists of 13 residues. V lost 4 bases and J 6 bases, leaving 15 bases between the germline ends. CDR1 is GTSNPN and CDR2 is SVGIG in the germline V gene (reference sequence). The CDR3 reads CAWIGGALAEAFF. DNA for the CDR3: TGTGCCTGGATCGGGGGGGCCCTGGCTGAAGCTTTCTTT. The variable domain in full, with the rest retrieved from reference TRBV30 and TRBJ1-1, is SQTIHQWPATLVQPVGSPLSLECTVEGTSNPNLYWYRQAAGRGLQLLFYSVGIGQISSEVPQNLSASRPQDRQFILSSKKLLLSDSGFYLCAWIGGALAEAFFGQGTRLTVV.

V gene TRBV13 combines with J gene TRBJ1-4; maybe TRBD1 (5 bases). Deletions cut 4 bases from V and 8 bases from J, with 14 bases between. Germline V CDR1 and CDR2: PRHDT, FYEKMQ (reference sequence). This CDR3 has 14 residues. CDR3 sequence (DNA): TGTGCCAGCAGCTACTCTGACGGGGACGAAAAACTGTTTTTT. Encoded protein: CASSYSDGDEKLFF.

This clone was counted only a few times. The rearrangement uses TRBV29-1 and TRBJ1-3; D is unclear. The CDR3 has 13 residues. Germline lookup yields CDR1 SQVTM and CDR2 ANQGSEA. Between the trimmed V and J ends, which lost 4 bases and 2 bases, there was a span of 9 bases. CDR3 DNA sequence: TGCAGCGTTGTTCCCGGTACTGGAAACACCATATATTTT. Encoded protein: CSVVPGTGNTIYF.

The V call is TRBV7-9, the J call TRBJ2-5, with 12 bases that match TRBD2. This CDR3 spans 17 amino acids. The V segment lost 1 base and the J segment 5 bases; nucleotides outside the gene matches: 8. CDR1 is SEHNR, CDR2 FQNEAQ, per germline (reference sequence). The CDR3 sequence: CASSLGAEGTSGETQYF. In DNA form, the CDR3 reads TGTGCCAGCAGCTTAGGAGCAGAAGGGACTAGCGGGGAGACCCAGTACTTC.

This chain uses TRBV19 with TRBJ1-1, with D hard to call. The CDR3 totals 13 residues. V was clipped by 3 bases and J by 5 bases, with 10 bases between them. In germline, CDR1 is LNHDA, CDR2 SQIVND (reference sequence). CDR3 protein: CASSMSRQTEAFF. The CDR3 region has the DNA TGTGCCAGTAGTATGTCACGGCAAACTGAAGCTTTCTTT.

The chain employs TRBV13 and TRBJ2-1, with no clear D. V was shortened by 1 base and J by 3 bases, with 4 bases between the two germline ends. The germline gives CDR1 PRHDT, CDR2 FYEKMQ (reference sequence). The CDR3 consists of 13 residues. The CDR3 DNA reads as TGTGCCAGCAGCTTAGCCGACTACAATGAGCAGTTCTTC. Translation: CASSLADYNEQFF. The full variable domain, completed using reference TRBV13 and TRBJ2-1, is AAGVIQSPRHLIKEKRETATLKCYPIPRHDTVYWYQQGPGQDPQFLISFYEKMQSDKGSIPDRFSAQQFSDYHSELNMSSLELGDSALYFCASSLADYNEQFFGPGTRLTVL.

The gene calls are TRBV27 and TRBJ2-7, with D unresolved. Germline CDR1 and CDR2: MNHEY and SMNVEV (reference sequence). The V end lost 2 bases, the J end lost 3 bases, and 8 bases lay between the germline ends. This CDR3 is built from 13 residues. CDR3 residues: CASSLSQNYEQYF. DNA of the CDR3: TGTGCCAGCAGTTTAAGCCAGAACTACGAGCAGTACTTC.

V gene TRBV9 combines with J gene TRBJ2-1; either TRBD1 or TRBD2 may supply D (6 bases each). V lost 2 bases and J lost 2, with 11 bases in between. This CDR3 has 15 residues. CDR1 is SGDLS and CDR2 is YYNGEE in the germline V gene. CDR3 in amino acids: CASSVWGAPYNEQFF. CDR3 coding DNA: TGTGCCAGCAGCGTCTGGGGGGCCCCCTACAATGAGCAGTTCTTC.

The J gene is TRBJ2-5, the V gene TRBV5-6, with TRBD2 identical over 11 bases. There are 16 residues in the CDR3. The V segment lost 1 base and the J segment 4 bases; nucleotides outside the gene matches: 6. Germline V gives CDR1 SGHDT, CDR2 YYEEEE. The CDR3 DNA is TGTGCCAGCAGCTTGCGGCTAGCGGGGGGTCGAGAGACCCAGTACTTC. Protein product: CASSLRLAGGRETQYF.

This clone occurred a few times. This chain joins TRBV29-1 and TRBJ1-5; D not resolved. The CDR3 loop spans 13 amino acids. The V gene lost 7 bases and the J gene lost 5 bases, with 15 bases spanning the gap. The germline V gene encodes CDR1 SQVTM and CDR2 ANQGSEA. The CDR3 reads CSGALGRDQPQHF. Here the CDR3 DNA reads TGCAGCGGGGCATTAGGGCGCGATCAGCCCCAGCATTTT. The full variable domain, completed using reference TRBV29-1 and TRBJ1-5, is SAVISQKPSRDICQRGTSLTIQCQVDSQVTMMFWYRQQPGQSLTLIATANQGSEATYESGFVIDKFPISRPNLTFSTLTVSNMSPEDSSIYLCSGALGRDQPQHFGDGTRLSIL.

V is TRBV27 and J is TRBJ2-3; 8 positions match TRBD1. The germline gives CDR1 MNHEY, CDR2 SMNVEV (reference sequence). V lost 3 bases, J lost 6 bases, and 17 bases stayed unmatched. This CDR3 spans 18 amino acids. The CDR3 DNA reads as TGTGCCAGCAGTTTCTCTTCTAGGACAGGGCCAATGACGGATACGCAGTATTTT. Its protein product is CASSFSSRTGPMTDTQYF.

In this sample, this clone turned up a few times. The CDR3 bases are TGTGCCAGCAGTGAAGCGGACCCCGGGGGAGATGGCTACACCTTC. It is translated as CASSEADPGGDGYTF. The chain combines TRBV2 with TRBJ1-2, with a possible D match to TRBD1 (5 bases). This CDR3 has 15 residues. The germline CDR1 and CDR2 sequences are SNHLY and FYNNEI. The ends were cut back, 0 bases at V and 6 bases at J, with 14 bases in the middle.

The rearrangement links TRBV27 to TRBJ1-4; 7 bases line up with TRBD1. This CDR3 spans 13 amino acids. With 5 bases clipped from V and 5 bases from J, the junction kept 2 bases outside the gene matches. CDR1 is MNHEY, CDR2 SMNVEV, per germline (reference sequence). CDR3 sequence (DNA): TGTGCCAGCAGTGTACAGGGGAATGAAAAACTGTTTTTT. It encodes CASSVQGNEKLFF.

This clone was seen only a few times. The chain is built from TRBV5-4 and TRBJ2-2; the D gene could be TRBD1 or TRBD2 (6 bases each). CDR1 SGHNT and CDR2 YYREEE come from the germline V gene (reference sequence). V was shortened by 1 base and J by 5 bases, with 15 bases between the two germline ends. The CDR3 loop spans 16 amino acids. The DNA for the CDR3 is TGTGCCAGCAGCTTGAAGGAACGGGGGCTTACCGGGGAGCTGTTTTTT. This translates into CASSLKERGLTGELFF. Using reference TRBV5-4 and TRBJ2-2 for the parts outside the CDR3, the full variable domain is ETGVTQSPTHLIKTRGQQVTLRCSSQSGHNTVSWYQQALGQGPQFIFQYYREEENGRGNFPPRFSGLQFPNYSSELNVNALELDDSALYLCASSLKERGLTGELFFGEGSRLTVL.

This clone was found a few times. The J gene is TRBJ2-7, the V gene TRBV9, with D uncertain. The CDR3 is 14 residues long. The V end was cut by 2 bases, the J end by 2 bases, with 11 bases between. The germline V gene encodes CDR1 SGDLS and CDR2 YYNGEE. The CDR3 loop is CASSVDIPPYEQYF. In DNA, the CDR3 is TGTGCCAGCAGCGTCGACATCCCTCCCTACGAGCAGTACTTC. The complete variable domain, with remaining parts taken from reference TRBV9 and TRBJ2-7, reads DSGVTQTPKHLITATGQRVTLRCSPRSGDLSVYWYQQSLDQGLQFLIQYYNGEERAKGNILERFSAQQFPDLHSELNLSSLELGDSALYFCASSVDIPPYEQYFGPGTRLTVT.

This clone was detected only a few times. The chain carries TRBV6-5 and TRBJ1-5; D is possibly TRBD1 (6 bases). The germline V gene has CDR1 MNHEY and CDR2 SVGAGI. V was pared by 5 bases and J by 6 bases, with 11 bases between. CDR3 length: 13 residues. The CDR3: CASSGGAGQPQHF. CDR3 DNA: TGTGCCAGCAGTGGGGGGGCCGGTCAGCCCCAGCATTTT.

Only one count was recorded for this clone. The genes are TRBV30 and TRBJ1-1; 9 positions match TRBD1. CDR1 and CDR2 (germline): GTSNPN, SVGIG (reference sequence). CDR3 length equals 15 residues. The J segment lost 0 bases and the V segment lost 2 bases, leaving 4 bases of the junction unmatched. The CDR3 protein is CAWSFGTGMNTEAFF. The CDR3 region has the DNA TGTGCCTGGAGTTTTGGGACAGGGATGAACACTGAAGCTTTCTTT.

This clone was detected once. The rearrangement uses TRBV5-1 and TRBJ2-3; 8 bases agree with TRBD1. The J segment lost 1 base and the V segment lost 1 base, leaving 5 bases of the junction unmatched. The V gene's germline CDR1 is SGHRS and CDR2 YFSETQ. The CDR3 length is 16 residues. The CDR3 DNA follows: TGCGCCAGCAGCTTGCAAGGACAGGGTGGCACAGATACGCAGTATTTT. Its protein is CASSLQGQGGTDTQYF.

The chain uses TRBV9 and TRBJ1-2; D is unresolved. CDR3 size: 12 residues. V gave up 4 bases and J gave up 1 base, with 5 bases separating them. In germline, CDR1 is SGDLS, CDR2 YYNGEE. The CDR3 here is CASSQLNYGYTF. The CDR3, as DNA: TGTGCCAGCAGCCAGCTTAACTATGGCTACACCTTC.

The sample holds a few counts of this clone. The V call is TRBV7-9, the J call TRBJ1-5; maybe TRBD1 (5 bases). In germline, CDR1 is SEHNR, CDR2 FQNEAQ (reference sequence). With 1 base removed from V and 4 bases from J, the gap between germline ends came to 11 bases. The CDR3 runs 15 residues. The CDR3 is CASSLGGRKNQPQHF. The CDR3 nucleotides are TGTGCCAGCAGCTTAGGGGGCAGAAAAAATCAGCCCCAGCATTTT.

The chain employs TRBV30 and TRBJ2-5, with D unresolved. Germline CDR1 GTSNPN, CDR2 SVGIG (reference sequence). CDR3 length equals 13 residues. V was cut by 0 bases and J by 4 bases, with 9 bases left in between. The DNA for the CDR3 is TGTGCCTGGAGTGTAGACACCGGAGAGACCCAGTACTTC. It is translated as CAWSVDTGETQYF.

This clone has a single count. The chain links TRBV30 to TRBJ2-7; 8 bases match TRBD1. CDR1 and CDR2 from the germline V gene are GTSNPN and SVGIG (reference sequence). Trimming took 8 bases from V and 4 from J; bases not matched to a gene: 13. The CDR3 consists of 14 residues. The CDR3 bases are TGTGCCAGCCAATTACAGGGGGAAGCGTACGAGCAGTACTTC. Amino acids: CASQLQGEAYEQYF.

The chain combines TRBV2 with TRBJ1-5, with unresolved D. This CDR3 comprises 15 residues. Trimming pared 2 bases from V and 4 bases from J, leaving 12 bases between. In germline, CDR1 is SNHLY, CDR2 FYNNEI. The CDR3 spells CASSEHSPQNQPQHF. For the CDR3, the DNA is TGTGCCAGCAGTGAACACAGTCCTCAGAATCAGCCCCAGCATTTT.

This rearrangement joins TRBV19 to TRBJ2-5, with 8 positions matching TRBD1. CDR3 length: 12 amino acids. V shed 10 bases and J 5 bases; nucleotides not matched to a gene: 6. The germline gives CDR1 LNHDA, CDR2 SQIVND (reference sequence). The chain's CDR3 is CATRQGWETQYF. The CDR3 nucleotides read TGTGCCACAAGACAGGGGTGGGAGACCCAGTACTTC.

This clone was observed a handful of times. The genes are TRBV7-9 and TRBJ1-4; D possibly corresponds to TRBD1 (6 bases). Trimming left V 3 bases short and J 4 bases short, with 9 bases between. This CDR3 has 14 residues. Germline V CDR1 and CDR2: SEHNR, FQNEAQ (reference sequence). The chain's CDR3 is CASSFTGSNEKLFF. As DNA, the CDR3 is TGTGCCAGCAGCTTTACAGGGAGTAATGAAAAACTGTTTTTT.

The V call is TRBV30, the J call TRBJ2-5; tentative D call: TRBD1 (6 bases). This CDR3 is built from 14 residues. Deletions cut 2 bases from V and 1 base from J, with 11 bases between. Germline assignment: CDR1 GTSNPN and CDR2 SVGIG (reference sequence). The DNA for the CDR3 is TGTGCCTGGAGTACAGGGAGCTCCCAAGAGACCCAGTACTTC. As protein: CAWSTGSSQETQYF.

This chain connects TRBV4-1 to TRBJ2-7; a possible D gene is TRBD2 (5 bases). Per the germline V gene, CDR1 is MGHRA and CDR2 is YSYEKL. Trimming shortened V by 2 bases and J by 0 bases, and 14 bases separated the two germline ends. This CDR3 comprises 16 residues. The CDR3 loop reads CASSQLAQRSSYEQYF. CDR3 nucleotides: TGCGCCAGCAGCCAATTAGCGCAGCGGAGCTCCTACGAGCAGTACTTC.

The V and J genes are TRBV29-1 and TRBJ2-2, with D hard to call. Germline V gene sequence: CDR1 SQVTM, CDR2 ANQGSEA. Trimming took off 7 bases at V and 2 bases at J, with 14 bases between the two ends. This CDR3 has 14 residues. The DNA for the CDR3 is TGCAGCGGTACTCCGGGCCTTAACACCGGGGAGCTGTTTTTT. Its translation: CSGTPGLNTGELFF.

This chain links TRBV11-2 with TRBJ1-6; no reliable D call. CDR1 and CDR2 from the germline V gene are SGHAT and FQNNGV. This CDR3 has 17 amino acids. The V end was cut by 3 bases, the J end by 10 bases, with 22 bases between. The CDR3 here is CASSLISAGRSRSPLHF. In DNA form, the CDR3 reads TGTGCCAGCAGCTTGATCTCGGCTGGACGCTCCCGCTCACCCCTCCACTTT.

This chain uses TRBV5-1 with TRBJ2-5; perhaps TRBD2 as D (6 bases). The CDR3 is 16 residues long. Looked up from germline, CDR1 is SGHRS and CDR2 is YFSETQ. V was pared by 1 base and J by 5 bases, with 18 bases between. CDR3 sequence: CASSLQPGAPGETQYF. CDR3 in DNA: TGCGCCAGCAGCTTGCAGCCGGGAGCGCCAGGGGAGACCCAGTACTTC. Looking up the rest from reference TRBV5-1 and TRBJ2-5 gives the full variable domain: KAGVTQTPRYLIKTRGQQVTLSCSPISGHRSVSWYQQTPGQGLQFLFEYFSETQRNKGNFPGRFSGRQFSNSRSEMNVSTLELGDSALYLCASSLQPGAPGETQYFGPGTRLLVL.